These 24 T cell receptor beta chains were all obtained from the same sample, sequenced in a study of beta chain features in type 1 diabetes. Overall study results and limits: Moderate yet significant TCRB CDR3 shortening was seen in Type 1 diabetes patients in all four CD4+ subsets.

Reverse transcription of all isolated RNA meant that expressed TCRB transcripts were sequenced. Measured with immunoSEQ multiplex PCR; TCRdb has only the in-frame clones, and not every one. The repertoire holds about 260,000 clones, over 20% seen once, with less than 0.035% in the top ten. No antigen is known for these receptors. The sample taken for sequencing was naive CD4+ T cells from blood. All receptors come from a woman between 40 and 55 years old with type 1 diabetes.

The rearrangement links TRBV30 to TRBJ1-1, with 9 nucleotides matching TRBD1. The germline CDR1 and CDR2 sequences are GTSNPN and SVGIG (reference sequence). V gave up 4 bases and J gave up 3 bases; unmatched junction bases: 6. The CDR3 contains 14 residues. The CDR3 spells CAWILGQGYTEAFF. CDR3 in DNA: TGTGCCTGGATTTTGGGACAGGGCTACACTGAAGCTTTCTTT.

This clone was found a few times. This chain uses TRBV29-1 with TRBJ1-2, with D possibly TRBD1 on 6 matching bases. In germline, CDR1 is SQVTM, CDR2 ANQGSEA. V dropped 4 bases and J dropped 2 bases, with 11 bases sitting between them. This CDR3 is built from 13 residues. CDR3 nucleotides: TGCAGCGTTGGCATTGGACAGAACTATGGCTACACCTTC. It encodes CSVGIGQNYGYTF.

This chain's CDR3 is CASSRARDGGNTIYF. DNA for the CDR3: TGCGCCAGCAGCCGAGCCAGGGATGGTGGAAACACCATATATTTT. The chain links TRBV4-3 to TRBJ1-3; perhaps TRBD1 as D (5 bases). This CDR3 spans 15 amino acids. Germline V gene data show CDR1 as LGHNA and CDR2 as YSLEER. Trimming cost V 4 bases and J 3 bases, with 13 bases left between them.

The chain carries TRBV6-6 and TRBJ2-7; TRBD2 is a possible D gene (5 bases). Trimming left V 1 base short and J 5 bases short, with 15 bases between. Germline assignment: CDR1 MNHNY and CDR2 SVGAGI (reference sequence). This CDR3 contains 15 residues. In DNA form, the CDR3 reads TGTGCCAGCAGTTACTTGGCGGCGGAGGCGGACGAGCAGTACTTC. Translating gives CASSYLAAEADEQYF.

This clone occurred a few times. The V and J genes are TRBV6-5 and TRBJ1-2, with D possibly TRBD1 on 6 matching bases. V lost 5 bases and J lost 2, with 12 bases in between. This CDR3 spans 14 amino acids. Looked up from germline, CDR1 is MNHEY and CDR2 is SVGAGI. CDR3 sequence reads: CASSPRTANYGYTF. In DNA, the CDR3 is TGTGCCAGCAGTCCCCGGACAGCAAACTATGGCTACACCTTC.

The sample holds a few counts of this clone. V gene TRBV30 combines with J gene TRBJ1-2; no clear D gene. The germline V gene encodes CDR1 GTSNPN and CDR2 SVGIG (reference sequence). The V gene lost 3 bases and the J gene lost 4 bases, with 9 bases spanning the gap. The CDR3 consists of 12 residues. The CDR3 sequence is CAWSLSSYGYTF. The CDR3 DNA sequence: TGTGCCTGGAGCCTTTCGAGCTATGGCTACACCTTC.

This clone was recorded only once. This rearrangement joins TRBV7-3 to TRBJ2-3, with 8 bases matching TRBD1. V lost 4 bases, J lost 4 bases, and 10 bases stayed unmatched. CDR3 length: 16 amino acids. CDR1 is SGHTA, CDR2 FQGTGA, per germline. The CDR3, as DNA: TGTGCCAGCAGCTCTCCCGCCGGGACAGGATCAGATACGCAGTATTTT. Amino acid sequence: CASSSPAGTGSDTQYF.

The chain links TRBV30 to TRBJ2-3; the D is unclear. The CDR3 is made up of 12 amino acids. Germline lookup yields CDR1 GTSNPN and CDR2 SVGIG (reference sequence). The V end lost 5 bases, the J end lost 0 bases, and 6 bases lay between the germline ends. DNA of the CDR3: TGTGCCTGGGCGGCGAGCACAGATACGCAGTATTTT. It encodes CAWAASTDTQYF.

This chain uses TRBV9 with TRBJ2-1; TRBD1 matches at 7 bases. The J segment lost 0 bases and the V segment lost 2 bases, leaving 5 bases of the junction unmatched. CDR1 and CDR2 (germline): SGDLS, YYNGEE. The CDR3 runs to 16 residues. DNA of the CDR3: TGTGCCAGCAGCGTCCTCCGGGACAGCTCCTACAATGAGCAGTTCTTC. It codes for CASSVLRDSSYNEQFF.

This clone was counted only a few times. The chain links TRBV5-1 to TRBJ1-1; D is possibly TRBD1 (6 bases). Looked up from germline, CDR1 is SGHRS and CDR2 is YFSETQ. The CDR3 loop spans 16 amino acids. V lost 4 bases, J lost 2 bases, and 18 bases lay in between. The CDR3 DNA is TGCGCCAGCAGCAGAAACTCCGGGACAAGCAACACTGAAGCTTTCTTT. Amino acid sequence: CASSRNSGTSNTEAFF. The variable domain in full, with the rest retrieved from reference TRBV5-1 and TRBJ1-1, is KAGVTQTPRYLIKTRGQQVTLSCSPISGHRSVSWYQQTPGQGLQFLFEYFSETQRNKGNFPGRFSGRQFSNSRSEMNVSTLELGDSALYLCASSRNSGTSNTEAFFGQGTRLTVV.

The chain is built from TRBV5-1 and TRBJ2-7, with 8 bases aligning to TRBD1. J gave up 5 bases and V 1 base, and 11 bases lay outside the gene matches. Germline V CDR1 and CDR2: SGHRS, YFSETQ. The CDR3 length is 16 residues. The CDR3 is CASSLSGPGQGDEQYF. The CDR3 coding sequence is TGCGCCAGCAGCTTGTCGGGACCTGGACAGGGCGACGAGCAGTACTTC.

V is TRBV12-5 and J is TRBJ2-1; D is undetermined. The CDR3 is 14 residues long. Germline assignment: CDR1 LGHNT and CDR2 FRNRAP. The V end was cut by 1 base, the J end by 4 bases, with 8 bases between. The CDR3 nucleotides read TGTGCTAGTGGTTTGGGCGCGGAATACAATGAGCAGTTCTTC. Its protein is CASGLGAEYNEQFF.

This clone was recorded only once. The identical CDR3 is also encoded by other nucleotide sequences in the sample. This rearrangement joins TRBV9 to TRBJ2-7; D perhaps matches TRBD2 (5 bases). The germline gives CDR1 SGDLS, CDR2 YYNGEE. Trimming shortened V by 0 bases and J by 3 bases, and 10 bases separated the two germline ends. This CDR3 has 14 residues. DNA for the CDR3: TGTGCCAGCAGCGTAGGGCCGGGGTTCTACGAGCAGTACTTC. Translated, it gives CASSVGPGFYEQYF.

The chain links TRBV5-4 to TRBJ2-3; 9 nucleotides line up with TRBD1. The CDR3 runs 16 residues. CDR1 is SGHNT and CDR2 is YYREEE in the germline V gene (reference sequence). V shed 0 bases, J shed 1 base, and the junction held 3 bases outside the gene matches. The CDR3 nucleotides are TGTGCCAGCAGCTTGGTAGGGGACAGGGGCACAGATACGCAGTATTTT. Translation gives CASSLVGDRGTDTQYF.

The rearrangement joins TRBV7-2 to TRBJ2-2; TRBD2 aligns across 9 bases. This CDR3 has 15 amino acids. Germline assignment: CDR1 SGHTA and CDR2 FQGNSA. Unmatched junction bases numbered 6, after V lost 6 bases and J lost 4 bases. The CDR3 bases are TGTGCCAGCAGAAGGGCTAGCGGGGTCACCGGGGAGCTGTTTTTT. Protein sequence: CASRRASGVTGELFF.

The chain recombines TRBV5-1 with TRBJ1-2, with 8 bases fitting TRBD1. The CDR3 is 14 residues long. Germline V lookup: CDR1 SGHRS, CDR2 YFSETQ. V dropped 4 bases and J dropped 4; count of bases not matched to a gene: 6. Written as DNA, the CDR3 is TGCGCCAGCAGCCCGGACAGGGTTGCCTATGGCTACACCTTC. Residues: CASSPDRVAYGYTF.

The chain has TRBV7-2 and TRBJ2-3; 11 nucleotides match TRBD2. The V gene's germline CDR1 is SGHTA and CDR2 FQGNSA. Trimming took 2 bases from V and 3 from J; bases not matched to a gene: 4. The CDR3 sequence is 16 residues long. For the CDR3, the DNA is TGTGCCAGCAGCTTAAGACTAGCGGGGTTGACAGATACGCAGTATTTT. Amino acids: CASSLRLAGLTDTQYF.

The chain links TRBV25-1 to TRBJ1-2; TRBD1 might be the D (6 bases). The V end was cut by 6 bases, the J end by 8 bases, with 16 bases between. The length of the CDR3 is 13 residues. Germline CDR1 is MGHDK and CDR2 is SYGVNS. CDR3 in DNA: TGTGCCAGCAGGAGGGATCAGGGGCAAGGCTACACCTTC. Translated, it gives CASRRDQGQGYTF.

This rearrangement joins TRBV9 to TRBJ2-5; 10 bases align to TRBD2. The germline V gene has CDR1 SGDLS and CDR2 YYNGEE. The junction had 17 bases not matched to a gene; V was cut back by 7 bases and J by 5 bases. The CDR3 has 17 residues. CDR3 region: CASGRQGTSGNVETQYF. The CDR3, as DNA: TGTGCCAGCGGGAGACAGGGTACTAGCGGGAATGTGGAGACCCAGTACTTC.

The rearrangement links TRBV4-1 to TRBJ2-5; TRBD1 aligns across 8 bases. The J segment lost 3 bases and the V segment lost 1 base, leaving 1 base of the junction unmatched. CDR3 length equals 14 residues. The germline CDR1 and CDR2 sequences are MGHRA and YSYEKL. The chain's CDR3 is CASSQVDREETQYF. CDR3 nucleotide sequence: TGCGCCAGCAGCCAAGTGGACAGGGAAGAGACCCAGTACTTC.

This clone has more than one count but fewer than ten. The CDR3 bases are TGTGCCTGGCAACAGGGCCATAATTCACCCCTCCACTTT. Translated, it gives CAWQQGHNSPLHF. The rearrangement uses TRBV30 and TRBJ1-6; possibly TRBD1 for D (6 bases). CDR1 and CDR2 (germline): GTSNPN, SVGIG (reference sequence). CDR3 length equals 13 residues. V was clipped by 5 bases and J by 5 bases, with 10 bases between them.

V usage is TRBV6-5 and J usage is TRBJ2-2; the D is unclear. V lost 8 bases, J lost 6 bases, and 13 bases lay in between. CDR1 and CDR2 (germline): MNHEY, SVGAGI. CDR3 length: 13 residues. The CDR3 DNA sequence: TGTGCCAGCCGGAGTCGAGGTTCCGGGGAGCTGTTTTTT. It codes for CASRSRGSGELFF.

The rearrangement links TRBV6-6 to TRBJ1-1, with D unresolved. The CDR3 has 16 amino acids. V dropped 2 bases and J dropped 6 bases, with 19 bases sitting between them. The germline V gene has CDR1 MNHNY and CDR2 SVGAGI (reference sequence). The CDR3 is CASSYTADNDSPEAFF. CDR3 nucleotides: TGTGCCAGCAGTTACACGGCAGACAACGATTCTCCTGAAGCTTTCTTT.

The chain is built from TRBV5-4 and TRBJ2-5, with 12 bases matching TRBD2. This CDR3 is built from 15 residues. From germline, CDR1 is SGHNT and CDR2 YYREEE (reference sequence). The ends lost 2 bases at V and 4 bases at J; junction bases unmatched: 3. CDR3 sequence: CASSFSSGRAETQYF. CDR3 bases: TGTGCCAGCAGCTTTTCTAGCGGGAGGGCAGAGACCCAGTACTTC. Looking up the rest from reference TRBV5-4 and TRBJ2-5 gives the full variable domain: ETGVTQSPTHLIKTRGQQVTLRCSSQSGHNTVSWYQQALGQGPQFIFQYYREEENGRGNFPPRFSGLQFPNYSSELNVNALELDDSALYLCASSFSSGRAETQYFGPGTRLLVL.